The 2 T cell receptor beta chains in this list originate from one sample, sequenced in a study of radiotherapy plus CTLA-4 blockade in lung cancer. Sequenced by immunoSEQ multiplex PCR; TCRdb stores in-frame clones only, minus some. This table holds around 43,000 clones, 75% found once. The material was peripheral blood, obtained from a patient treated with radiotherapy plus ipilimumab. These receptors were obtained from a human donor with non-small cell lung cancer who had stable disease on radiotherapy plus ipilimumab.

The chain is built from TRBV7-2 and TRBJ1-2, with 8 bases that match TRBD1. The CDR3 covers 15 residues. After removal of 5 bases from V and 0 bases from J, the junction contained 5 bases not matched to a gene. Per germline, CDR1 SGHTA and CDR2 FQGNSA. CDR3 DNA sequence: TGTGCCAGCAGCCCCACAGGGGGAACTAACTATGGCTACACCTTC. Translating it yields CASSPTGGTNYGYTF.

The V call is TRBV11-2, the J call TRBJ2-7; 10 bases fit TRBD2. Looked up from germline, CDR1 is SGHAT and CDR2 is FQNNGV. CDR3 length equals 15 residues. Trimming removed 2 bases from V and 1 base from J; junction bases left unmatched: 2. CDR3 sequence reads: CASSLLAGGSYEQYF. In DNA form, the CDR3 reads TGTGCCAGCAGCTTATTAGCGGGGGGTTCCTACGAGCAGTACTTC. Full variable domain (missing parts from reference TRBV11-2 and TRBJ2-7): EAGVAQSPRYKIIEKRQSVAFWCNPISGHATLYWYQQILGQGPKLLIQFQNNGVVDDSQLPKDRFSAERLKGVDSTLKIQPAKLEDSAVYLCASSLLAGGSYEQYFGPGTRLTVT.